The 26 T cell receptor beta chains below all came from one sample that was sequenced in a study of blood T cells in healthy people across ages. With a J-beta primer mix and a sample-barcoded 5' primer, a second PCR ran 7 to 11 cycles. Via MiXCR, TCRdb re-called the 5' RACE reads, giving one row per CDR3 protein. This table has about 680,000 distinct CDR3 sequences, around 49% appearing once. The sample was blood. These receptors were taken from a woman aged 55-70 years in good health.

This sequence joins TRBV11-3 and TRBJ2-5, with unresolved D. CDR1 is SGHNT, CDR2 YENEEA, per germline. The CDR3 totals 13 residues. V lost 3 bases and J 0 bases, leaving 5 bases between the germline ends. CDR3 loop: CASSFTDQETQYF. The CDR3 DNA sequence: TGTGCCAGCAGCTTCACAGACCAAGAGACCCAGTACTTC.

Details on this clonotype: A much bigger clone sits one base away, suggesting this may be a read error. This chain joins TRBV6-2 or TRBV6-3 and TRBJ2-5; 8 bases match TRBD2. Per germline, CDR1 MNHEY and CDR2 SVGEGT. This CDR3 contains 16 residues. CDR3 sequence (DNA): TGTGCCAGCAGTTTCTACCCCGGGAGGGGACAAGGGACCCAGTACTTC. Translation gives CASSFYPGRGQGTQYF.

This clonotype was found a few times. The rearrangement uses TRBV7-9 and TRBJ2-5; D perhaps matches TRBD2 (5 bases). Germline CDR1 is SEHNR and CDR2 is FQNEAQ (reference sequence). The CDR3 totals 14 residues. The V end was cut by 4 bases, the J end by 5 bases, with 14 bases between. In DNA, the CDR3 is TGTGCCAGCAGCTACGGCGAGGGAACGGAGACCCAGTACTTC. It encodes CASSYGEGTETQYF.

The table lists this clonotype with a few counts. The chain uses TRBV7-9 and TRBJ2-1; TRBD2 agrees at 13 bases. V lost 4 bases to trimming and J lost 8 bases; unmatched junction nucleotides: 5. The length of the CDR3 is 15 residues. Germline values: CDR1 SEHNR, CDR2 FQNEAQ (reference sequence). The CDR3: CASSSGLAGADEQFF. Written as DNA, the CDR3 is TGTGCCAGCAGCTCCGGACTAGCGGGAGCCGATGAGCAGTTCTTC.

The table lists this clonotype with a count of one. This chain's CDR3 is CAISESLKRNEQYF. Written as DNA, the CDR3 is TGTGCCATCAGTGAGAGTCTCAAGCGTAATGAGCAGTACTTC. The chain links TRBV10-3 to TRBJ2-1; D is ambiguous. The end of the DNA is better explained by TRBJ2-7, so the J call may be wrong. The CDR3 spans 14 residues. Per the germline V gene, CDR1 is ENHRY and CDR2 is SYGVKD.

This clonotype has just one count. This CDR3 reads CSARGAAGRDNEQYF. CDR3 nucleotides: TGCAGTGCTAGAGGGGCGGCAGGGCGAGACAATGAGCAGTACTTC. This sequence joins TRBV20-1 and TRBJ2-5; D may be TRBD1 (5 bases). Germline CDR1 reads DFQATT; CDR2 reads SNEGSKA (reference sequence). CDR3 size: 15 residues. With 1 base removed from V and 11 bases from J, the gap between germline ends came to 23 bases.

The V call is TRBV27, the J call TRBJ2-1; D possibly corresponds to TRBD2 (6 bases). This CDR3 has 16 residues. V was pared by 3 bases and J by 4 bases, with 16 bases between. The germline V gene encodes CDR1 MNHEY and CDR2 SMNVEV (reference sequence). This CDR3 reads CASSFGGARLYNEQFF. Written as DNA, the CDR3 is TGTGCCAGCAGTTTTGGAGGGGCTCGACTTTACAATGAGCAGTTCTTC.

This clonotype appeared many times. The chain couples TRBV12-3 or TRBV12-4 to TRBJ1-5; 8 bases are shared with TRBD1. CDR3 size: 15 residues. The V and J ends lost 6 bases and 2 bases, in that order; junction bases with no gene match: 6. CDR3 coding DNA: TGTGCCAGCAGCGTAACAGGGGGACGCAATCAGCCCCAGCATTTT. Protein sequence: CASSVTGGRNQPQHF.

This clonotype appeared once. The genes are TRBV7-8 and TRBJ2-2; no clear D. The CDR3 is made up of 14 amino acids. CDR1 is SGHVS and CDR2 is FQNEAQ in the germline V gene. V was trimmed by 3 bases and J by 6 bases, leaving 11 bases between them. CDR3 amino acids: CASSLGLNSGELFF. The DNA for the CDR3 is TGTGCCAGCAGCTTGGGCTTAAATTCCGGGGAGCTGTTTTTT.

This clonotype occurred a few times. The V call is TRBV9, the J call TRBJ1-2; no clear D gene. Germline V CDR1 and CDR2: SGDLS, YYNGEE. The CDR3 is 14 residues long. With 4 bases removed from V and 1 base from J, the gap between germline ends came to 11 bases. CDR3 region: CASSPEFVNYGYTF. The CDR3 coding sequence is TGTGCCAGCAGCCCGGAGTTTGTTAACTATGGCTACACCTTC.

This clonotype was recorded a few times. The gene calls are TRBV3-1 and TRBJ2-7, with D unresolved. The CDR3 covers 15 residues. Trimming pared 0 bases from V and 6 bases from J, leaving 15 bases between. The germline gives CDR1 LGHDT, CDR2 YNNKEL (reference sequence). CDR3 coding DNA: TGTGCCAGCAGCCAAGAAAACCGACCTACTACCGAGCAGTACTTC. Protein sequence: CASSQENRPTTEQYF.

The J gene is TRBJ1-1, the V gene TRBV20-1, with unresolved D. V was pared by 3 bases and J by 2 bases, with 25 bases between. The germline CDR1 and CDR2 sequences are DFQATT and SNEGSKA (reference sequence). The CDR3 length is 18 residues. DNA of the CDR3: TGCAGTGCTAGGAAGGTTTACCGCCTCGGACGAGGTAACACTGAAGCTTTCTTT. Protein: CSARKVYRLGRGNTEAFF.

This clonotype was counted a few times. At one end the junction does not follow the germline gene, possibly because of a read error. The chain carries TRBV5-1 and TRBJ2-3; D is perhaps TRBD1 (6 bases). The germline V gene encodes CDR1 SGHRS and CDR2 YFSETQ. CDR3 size: 14 residues. The CDR3 region is CASTLTGDTDTQYF. The DNA of the CDR3 is TGCGCCAGCACCTTGACAGGAGATACAGATACGCAGTATTTT.

In DNA form, the CDR3 reads TGCAGTGCAACCGACAGCGAAACCCCCTATGGCTACACCTTC. Amino acids: CSATDSETPYGYTF. V is TRBV20-1 and J is TRBJ1-2; a possible D gene is TRBD1 (5 bases). This CDR3 has 14 residues. Per the germline V gene, CDR1 is DFQATT and CDR2 is SNEGSKA (reference sequence). Between the trimmed V and J ends, which lost 6 bases and 4 bases, there was a span of 18 bases.

The CDR3 reads CAGGVYSYEQYF. Written as DNA, the CDR3 is TGTGCCGGGGGGGTTTACTCCTACGAGCAGTACTTC. This chain links TRBV21-1 with TRBJ2-5; the D call in the table, TRBD1, was not verified against the DNA. The DNA matches TRBJ2-7 better at its end, which makes the J call doubtful. TRBV21-1 counts as a pseudogene. The CDR3 consists of 12 residues.

The chain couples TRBV3-1 to TRBJ1-1; TRBD1 agrees at 7 bases. The CDR3 runs to 15 residues. Germline V gene lookup returns CDR1 LGHDT and CDR2 YNNKEL (reference sequence). Trimming at V came to 4 bases and at J to 5 bases, leaving 10 bases not matched to a gene. CDR3 DNA: TGTGCCAGCAGCCGGGGCTCGAGGGGGCATACTGAAGCTTTCTTT. Residues: CASSRGSRGHTEAFF.

The chain couples TRBV27 to TRBJ2-7; D might be TRBD1 or TRBD2, each matching 5 bases. Germline CDR1 is MNHEY and CDR2 is SMNVEV (reference sequence). Trimming removed 4 bases at V and 4 bases at J, with 20 bases between. This CDR3 has 16 amino acids. Here the CDR3 reads CASSSHGARAPYEQYF. The CDR3 coding sequence is TGTGCCAGCAGTTCCCACGGGGCCAGGGCACCTTACGAGCAGTACTTC.

This clonotype was detected a few times. CDR3: CSASAPEGPPDTQYF. The CDR3 DNA is TGCAGTGCTAGTGCCCCGGAGGGGCCCCCAGATACGCAGTATTTT. This chain joins TRBV20-1 and TRBJ2-3; a possible D gene is TRBD2 (6 bases). This CDR3 has 15 residues. Germline-derived CDR1 and CDR2 are DFQATT and SNEGSKA (reference sequence). V lost 3 bases and J 4 bases, leaving 17 bases between the germline ends.

CDR3 coding DNA: TGTGCCAGCAGTTTATCCCGGGAGAGGGAGACCCAGTACTTC. It yields the protein CASSLSRERETQYF. V usage is TRBV27 and J usage is TRBJ2-5; tentative D call: TRBD2 (6 bases). CDR1 and CDR2 from the germline V gene are MNHEY and SMNVEV (reference sequence). V gave up 0 bases and J gave up 5 bases, with 10 bases separating them. The CDR3 extends over 14 amino acids.

The chain is built from TRBV7-2 and TRBJ1-2, with a tentative D call TRBD1 (6 bases). The length of the CDR3 is 17 residues. V lost 1 base and J 4 bases, leaving 19 bases between the germline ends. Germline loops: CDR1 SGHTA, CDR2 FQGNSA. CDR3 bases: TGTGCCAGCAGCTTAGTTGGGGGGCAAATTGGCGGCTATGGCTACACCTTC. This gives the protein CASSLVGGQIGGYGYTF.

This clonotype was detected ten times or more. The chain carries TRBV30 and TRBJ2-3, with a tentative D call TRBD2 (6 bases). The V end lost 0 bases, the J end lost 5 bases, and 12 bases lay between the germline ends. CDR3 size: 14 residues. CDR1 and CDR2 from the germline V gene are GTSNPN and SVGIG (reference sequence). CDR3 residues: CAWSVRVGGDTQYF. The CDR3 DNA sequence: TGTGCCTGGAGTGTACGAGTGGGGGGAGATACGCAGTATTTT.

V usage is TRBV20-1 and J usage is TRBJ1-2, with D tentatively TRBD1 (5 bases). Trimming cost V 3 bases and J 8 bases, with 19 bases left between them. CDR1 DFQATT and CDR2 SNEGSKA come from the germline V gene (reference sequence). The CDR3 loop spans 14 amino acids. This CDR3 is CSASPGGGPRGYTF. The DNA for the CDR3 is TGCAGTGCTAGTCCCGGGGGGGGTCCCCGCGGCTACACCTTC.

The chain has TRBV9 and TRBJ1-5; D gene uncertain. The V end was cut by 2 bases, the J end by 0 bases, with 6 bases between. CDR3 length: 14 residues. CDR1 and CDR2 from the germline V gene are SGDLS and YYNGEE. The CDR3 here is CASSVSYSNQPQHF. In nucleotides, the CDR3 is TGTGCCAGCAGCGTCTCATATAGCAATCAGCCCCAGCATTTT.

This clonotype occurred once. This rearrangement joins TRBV7-9 to TRBJ2-1; 12 positions agree with TRBD1. The germline V gene has CDR1 SEHNR and CDR2 FQNEAQ (reference sequence). The CDR3 covers 14 residues. With V trimmed by 5 bases and J by 12 bases, 8 bases remained unmatched. Written as DNA, the CDR3 is TGTGCCAGCAGCCTACTGGGACAGGGGGCCGCGCAGTTCTTC. It yields the protein CASSLLGQGAAQFF. Combining the CDR3 with reference TRBV7-9 and TRBJ2-1 gives the whole variable domain DTGVSQNPRHKITKRGQNVTFRCDPISEHNRLYWYRQTLGQGPEFLTYFQNEAQLEKSRLLSDRFSAERPKGSFSTLEIQRTEQGDSAMYLCASSLLGQGAAQFFGPGTRLTVL.

V gene TRBV24-1 combines with J gene TRBJ2-4; D remains ambiguous. The J call is in doubt because the DNA end fits TRBJ2-7 better. The CDR3 spans 13 residues. From germline, CDR1 is KGHDR and CDR2 SFDVKD. The CDR3 nucleotides read TGTGCCACCAGTGATCCAGAAAACTACGAGCAGTACTTC. Its translation is CATSDPENYEQYF.

The V and J genes are TRBV18 and TRBJ1-1, with D uncertain. CDR1 is KGHSH, CDR2 LQKENI, per germline. V dropped 3 bases and J dropped 0 bases, with 5 bases sitting between them. The CDR3 contains 13 residues. CDR3 coding DNA: TGTGCCAGCTCACCTCAGGTGAACACTGAAGCTTTCTTT. Its translation: CASSPQVNTEAFF.